This entry lists 19 T cell receptor beta chains sequenced from one sample in a study of cytomegalovirus exposure and HLA in healthy donors. The PCR made use of 60 Vbeta and 13 Jbeta primers. Sequencing used immunoSEQ multiplex PCR; TCRdb keeps in-frame clones, though not all of them. The data contain under 150,000 clones, around 81% of them singletons. The material sequenced was PBMCs. These receptors were collected from a man younger than 35 in good health and CMV-seronegative.

V and J are TRBV5-5 and TRBJ2-2; no firm D call. Germline V CDR1 and CDR2: SGHKS, YYEKEE (reference sequence). This CDR3 comprises 14 residues. V lost 2 bases, J lost 6 bases, and 11 bases lay in between. The DNA for the CDR3 is TGTGCCAGCAGCTTTGGCCCACCCGCCGGGGAGCTGTTTTTT. Translated: CASSFGPPAGELFF.

V gene TRBV7-9 combines with J gene TRBJ1-2; no firm D call. The CDR3 consists of 15 residues. V gave up 1 base and J gave up 6 bases, with 15 bases separating them. Looked up from germline, CDR1 is SEHNR and CDR2 is FQNEAQ (reference sequence). CDR3 loop: CASSLGGGRKNGYTF. CDR3 nucleotide sequence: TGTGCCAGCAGCTTAGGGGGAGGGAGAAAGAATGGCTACACCTTC.

This rearrangement joins TRBV19 to TRBJ1-6; D is unclear. There are 14 residues in the CDR3. The germline V and J ends were trimmed by 3 bases and 8 bases, with 11 bases remaining between them. CDR1 is LNHDA and CDR2 is SQIVND in the germline V gene (reference sequence). The CDR3 nucleotides read TGTGCCAGTAGTATCGTTCAGGCCTATTCACCCCTCCACTTT. Encoded protein: CASSIVQAYSPLHF.

V and J are TRBV9 and TRBJ2-5; 10 bases line up with TRBD1. CDR1 SGDLS and CDR2 YYNGEE come from the germline V gene. Trimming cost V 2 bases and J 5 bases; bases outside gene matches: 6. This CDR3 contains 15 residues. The CDR3 reads CASSVGTGVRETQYF. The CDR3 nucleotides are TGTGCCAGCAGCGTTGGGACAGGGGTGAGGGAGACCCAGTACTTC.

This clone was detected only a few times. The J gene is TRBJ2-4, the V gene TRBV14, with D perhaps matching TRBD2 (5 bases). Trimming stripped 0 bases from V and 8 bases from J, with 11 bases between. CDR3 size: 14 residues. The germline CDR1 and CDR2 sequences are SGHDN and FVKESK. CDR3 bases: TGTGCCAGCAGCCAAGATCCGGGGAGATACATTCAGTACTTC. Its translation is CASSQDPGRYIQYF.

The chain employs TRBV5-1 and TRBJ1-5; a possible D gene is TRBD1 (5 bases). Germline values: CDR1 SGHRS, CDR2 YFSETQ. CDR3 length: 14 amino acids. V lost 1 base, J lost 4 bases, and 9 bases lay in between. CDR3 sequence: CASSLRGGNQPQHF. In DNA form, the CDR3 reads TGCGCCAGCAGCTTGCGGGGGGGAAATCAGCCCCAGCATTTT.

The chain carries TRBV7-8 and TRBJ1-5, with a weak D call TRBD1 (6 bases). V was cut by 5 bases and J by 0 bases, with 14 bases left in between. Germline lookup yields CDR1 SGHVS and CDR2 FQNEAQ. The CDR3 length is 16 residues. CDR3 sequence reads: CASSQDRPYSNQPQHF. Here the CDR3 DNA reads TGTGCCAGCAGCCAGGACAGACCTTATAGCAATCAGCCCCAGCATTTT.

This chain links TRBV14 with TRBJ2-3; D might be TRBD1 (6 bases). V dropped 0 bases and J dropped 2 bases, with 21 bases sitting between them. This CDR3 has 19 residues. Germline V gene lookup returns CDR1 SGHDN and CDR2 FVKESK. Here the CDR3 DNA reads TGTGCCAGCAGCCAAGACACAGGGCGAGCTTTTCTGTACACAGATACGCAGTATTTT. Its translation: CASSQDTGRAFLYTDTQYF.

The chain is built from TRBV7-2 and TRBJ2-7; 7 nucleotides match TRBD1. The ends lost 4 bases at V and 1 base at J; junction bases unmatched: 4. The V gene's germline CDR1 is SGHTA and CDR2 FQGNSA. CDR3 length: 14 amino acids. The CDR3 nucleotides are TGTGCCAGCAGCTCATCGACAGGGTCCTACGAGCAGTACTTC. Translation gives CASSSSTGSYEQYF.

The V gene is TRBV5-8, the J gene TRBJ2-4, with a tentative D call TRBD2 (5 bases). There are 12 residues in the CDR3. Trimming left V 7 bases short and J 4 bases short, with 9 bases between. Germline V gene data show CDR1 as SGHTS and CDR2 as YDEGEE. CDR3 protein: CASERGKNIQYF. The CDR3 nucleotides are TGTGCCAGCGAACGGGGTAAAAACATTCAGTACTTC.

V is TRBV6-4 and J is TRBJ2-1; possibly TRBD2 for D (6 bases). This CDR3 has 15 residues. CDR1 MRHNA and CDR2 SNTAGT come from the germline V gene. Trimming removed 3 bases from V and 9 bases from J, with 18 bases in between. The CDR3 loop reads CASSEDGGPLTEQFF. As DNA, the CDR3 is TGTGCCAGCAGTGAAGACGGGGGACCGCTAACTGAGCAGTTCTTC.

The V call is TRBV7-9, the J call TRBJ1-2; TRBD1 aligns across 9 bases. CDR1 is SEHNR and CDR2 is FQNEAQ in the germline V gene (reference sequence). CDR3 length: 16 amino acids. J lost 8 bases, V lost 5 bases, and 15 bases had no gene match. The CDR3 DNA sequence: TGTGCCAGCAGCGAAAAGACTGTCGACAGGGGGAGAGGCTACACCTTC. This translates into CASSEKTVDRGRGYTF.

The V call is TRBV7-3, the J call TRBJ2-3; 8 nucleotides agree with TRBD2. Germline loops: CDR1 SGHTA, CDR2 FQGTGA. The trim removed 2 bases at V and 2 bases at J, leaving 6 bases unmatched. The length of the CDR3 is 16 residues. CDR3 region: CASSLGSAGVTDTQYF. The CDR3 nucleotides are TGTGCCAGCAGCTTAGGGTCAGCGGGGGTCACAGATACGCAGTATTTT.

The chain uses TRBV19 and TRBJ2-1; 11 bases are shared with TRBD2. Germline V lookup: CDR1 LNHDA, CDR2 SQIVND (reference sequence). J was trimmed by 6 bases and V by 7 bases; bases with no gene match: 8. This CDR3 spans 15 amino acids. CDR3 in DNA: TGTGCCAGTACCAAGGTAGCGGGGGGGCTCAATGAGCAGTTCTTC. Protein sequence: CASTKVAGGLNEQFF.

The chain has TRBV7-6 and TRBJ2-1, with 8 positions matching TRBD1. V lost 3 bases, J lost 5 bases, and 9 bases stayed unmatched. The germline CDR1 and CDR2 sequences are SGHVS and FNYEAQ. CDR3 length equals 16 residues. The CDR3 spells CASSFRSGTGDNEQFF. The CDR3 DNA is TGTGCCAGCAGCTTTAGATCCGGGACAGGTGACAATGAGCAGTTCTTC.

This rearrangement joins TRBV30 to TRBJ1-2, with D tentatively TRBD1 (5 bases). The CDR3 runs 15 residues. Trimming removed 3 bases from V and 0 bases from J, with 14 bases in between. Germline values: CDR1 GTSNPN, CDR2 SVGIG (reference sequence). The CDR3 nucleotides are TGTGCCTGGAGCGGAAGACAGCTTGCTAACTATGGCTACACCTTC. Its translation is CAWSGRQLANYGYTF.

The V gene is TRBV6-5, the J gene TRBJ1-6, with D maybe TRBD1 (6 bases). The germline V gene encodes CDR1 MNHEY and CDR2 SVGAGI. This CDR3 contains 15 residues. The ends were cut back, 2 bases at V and 10 bases at J, with 15 bases in the middle. The CDR3 protein is CASSYGQGGLSPLHF. The DNA of the CDR3 is TGTGCCAGCAGTTACGGTCAAGGGGGTTTGTCACCCCTCCACTTT.

The DNA for the CDR3 is TGTGCCAGCAGTTTCAGCACTACGGCCTACGAGCAGTACTTC. Its protein product is CASSFSTTAYEQYF. This chain connects TRBV27 to TRBJ2-7; no firm D call. Deletions cut 3 bases from V and 2 bases from J, with 11 bases between. This CDR3 contains 14 residues. Germline loops: CDR1 MNHEY, CDR2 SMNVEV (reference sequence).

V gene TRBV9 combines with J gene TRBJ2-2, with TRBD2 matching over 7 bases. Germline V gives CDR1 SGDLS, CDR2 YYNGEE. The V and J ends lost 3 bases and 2 bases, in that order; junction bases with no gene match: 7. The CDR3 has 16 residues. The chain's CDR3 is CASSESGDPNTGELFF. The CDR3, as DNA: TGTGCCAGCAGCGAAAGCGGGGACCCTAACACCGGGGAGCTGTTTTTT. Looking up the rest from reference TRBV9 and TRBJ2-2 gives the full variable domain: DSGVTQTPKHLITATGQRVTLRCSPRSGDLSVYWYQQSLDQGLQFLIQYYNGEERAKGNILERFSAQQFPDLHSELNLSSLELGDSALYFCASSESGDPNTGELFFGEGSRLTVL.